This TCR beta chain emerged from a study of T cell responses to AZD1222 COVID-19 vaccine. The V and J ends lost 3 bases and 7 bases respectively, with 12 bases between them. Per the germline V gene, CDR1 is WSHSY and CDR2 is SAAADI. The CDR3 is 14 residues long. Sequencing used immunoSEQ multiplex PCR; TCRdb keeps in-frame clones, though not all of them. The sample records more than 70,000 clones, 87% being singletons. The starting material was peripheral blood, obtained 28 days after the second AZD1222 dose. This chain uses TRBV10-2 with TRBJ1-4; D call uncertain. The clonotype was recovered from an adult who received the AZD1222 COVID-19 vaccine. In DNA form, the CDR3 reads TGCGCCAGCAGTGACCCCGGACGGGGTGAAAAACTGTTTTTT. This codes for CASSDPGRGEKLFF.